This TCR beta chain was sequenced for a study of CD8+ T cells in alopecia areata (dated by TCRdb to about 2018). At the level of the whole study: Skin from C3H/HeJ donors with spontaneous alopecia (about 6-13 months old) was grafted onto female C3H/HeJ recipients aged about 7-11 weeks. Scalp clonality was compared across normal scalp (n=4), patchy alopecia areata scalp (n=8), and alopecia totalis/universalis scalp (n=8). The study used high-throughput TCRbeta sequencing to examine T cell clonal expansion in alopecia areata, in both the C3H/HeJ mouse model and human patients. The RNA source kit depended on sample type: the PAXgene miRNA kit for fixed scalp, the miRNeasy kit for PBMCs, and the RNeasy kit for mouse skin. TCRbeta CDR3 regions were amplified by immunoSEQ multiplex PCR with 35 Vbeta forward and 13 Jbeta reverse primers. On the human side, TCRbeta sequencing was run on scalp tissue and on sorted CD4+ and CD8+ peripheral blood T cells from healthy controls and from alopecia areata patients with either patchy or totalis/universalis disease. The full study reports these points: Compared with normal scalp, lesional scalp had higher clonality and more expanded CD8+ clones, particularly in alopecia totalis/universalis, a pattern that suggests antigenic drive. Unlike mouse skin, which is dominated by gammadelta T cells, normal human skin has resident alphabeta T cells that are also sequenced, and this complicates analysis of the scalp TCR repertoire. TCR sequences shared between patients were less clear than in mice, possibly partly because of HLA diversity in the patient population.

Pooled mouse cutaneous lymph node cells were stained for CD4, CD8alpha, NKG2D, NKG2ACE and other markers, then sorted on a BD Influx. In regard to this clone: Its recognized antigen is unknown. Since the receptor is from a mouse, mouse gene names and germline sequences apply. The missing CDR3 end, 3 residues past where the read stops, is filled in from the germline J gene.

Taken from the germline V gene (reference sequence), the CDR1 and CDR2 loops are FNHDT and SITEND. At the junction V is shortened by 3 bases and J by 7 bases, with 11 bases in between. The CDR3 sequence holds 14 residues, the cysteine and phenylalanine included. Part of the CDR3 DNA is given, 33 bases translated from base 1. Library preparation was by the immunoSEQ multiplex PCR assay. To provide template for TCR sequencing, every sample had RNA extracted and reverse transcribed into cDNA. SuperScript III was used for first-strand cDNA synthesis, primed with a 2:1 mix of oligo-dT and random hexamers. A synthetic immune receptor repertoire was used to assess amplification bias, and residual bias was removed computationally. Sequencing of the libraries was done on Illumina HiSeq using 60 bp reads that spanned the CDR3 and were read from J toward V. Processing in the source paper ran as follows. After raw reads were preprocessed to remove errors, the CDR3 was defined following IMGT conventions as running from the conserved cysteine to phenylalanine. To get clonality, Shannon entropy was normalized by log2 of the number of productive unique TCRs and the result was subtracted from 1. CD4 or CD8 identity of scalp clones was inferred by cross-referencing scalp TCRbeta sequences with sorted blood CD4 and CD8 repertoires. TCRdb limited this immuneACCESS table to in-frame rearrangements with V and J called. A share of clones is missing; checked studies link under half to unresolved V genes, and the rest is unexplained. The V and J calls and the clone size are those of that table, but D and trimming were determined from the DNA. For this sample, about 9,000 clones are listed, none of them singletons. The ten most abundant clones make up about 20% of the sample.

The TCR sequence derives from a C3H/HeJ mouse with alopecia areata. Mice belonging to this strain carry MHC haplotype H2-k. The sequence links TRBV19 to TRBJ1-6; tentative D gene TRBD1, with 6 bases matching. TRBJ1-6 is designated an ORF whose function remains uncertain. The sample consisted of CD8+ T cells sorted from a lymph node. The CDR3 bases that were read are TGTGCCAGCAGTACCCGAACAGGGAATTCGCCC. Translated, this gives CASSTRTGNSP. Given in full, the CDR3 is CASSTRTGNSPLYF.